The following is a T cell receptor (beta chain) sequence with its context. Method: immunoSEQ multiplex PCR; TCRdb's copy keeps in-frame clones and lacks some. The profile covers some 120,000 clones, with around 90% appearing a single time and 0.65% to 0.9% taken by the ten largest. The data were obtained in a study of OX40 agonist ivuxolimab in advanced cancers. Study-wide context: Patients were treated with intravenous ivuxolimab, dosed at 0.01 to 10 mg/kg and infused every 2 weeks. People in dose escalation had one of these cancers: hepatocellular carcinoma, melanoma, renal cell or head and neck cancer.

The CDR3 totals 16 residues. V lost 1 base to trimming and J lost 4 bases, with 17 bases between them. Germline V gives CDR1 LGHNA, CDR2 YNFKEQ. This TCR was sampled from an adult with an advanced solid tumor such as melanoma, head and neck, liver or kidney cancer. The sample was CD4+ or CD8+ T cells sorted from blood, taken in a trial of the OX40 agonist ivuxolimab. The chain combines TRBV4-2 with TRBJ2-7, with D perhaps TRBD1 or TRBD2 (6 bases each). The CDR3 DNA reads TGTGCCAGCAGCCAAGGAACAGCGGAGGGGGTATACGAGCAGTACTTC. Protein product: CASSQGTAEGVYEQYF.